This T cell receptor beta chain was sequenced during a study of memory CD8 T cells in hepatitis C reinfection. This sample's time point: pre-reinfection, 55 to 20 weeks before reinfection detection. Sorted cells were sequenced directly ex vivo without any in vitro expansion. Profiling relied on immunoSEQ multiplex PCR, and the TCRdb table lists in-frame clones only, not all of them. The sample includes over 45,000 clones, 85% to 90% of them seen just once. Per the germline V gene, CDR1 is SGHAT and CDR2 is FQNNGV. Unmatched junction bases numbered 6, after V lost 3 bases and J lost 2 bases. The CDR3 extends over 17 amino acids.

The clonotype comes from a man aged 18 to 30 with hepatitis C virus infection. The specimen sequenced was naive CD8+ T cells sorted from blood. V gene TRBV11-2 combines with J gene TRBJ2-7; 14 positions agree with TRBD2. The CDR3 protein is CASSFGLAGGLAYEQYF. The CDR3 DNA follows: TGTGCCAGCAGCTTCGGACTAGCGGGAGGCCTCGCCTACGAGCAGTACTTC. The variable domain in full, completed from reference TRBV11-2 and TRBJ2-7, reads EAGVAQSPRYKIIEKRQSVAFWCNPISGHATLYWYQQILGQGPKLLIQFQNNGVVDDSQLPKDRFSAERLKGVDSTLKIQPAKLEDSAVYLCASSFGLAGGLAYEQYFGPGTRLTVT.